This is a list of T cell receptor beta chains from one sample in a study of cytomegalovirus exposure and HLA in healthy donors. Libraries were prepared by immunoSEQ multiplex PCR; TCRdb keeps only in-frame clonotypes and omits some of them. The sample shows roughly 150,000 clones, approximately 80% of them seen only once. The sequenced sample consisted of PBMCs. These TCRs come from a woman aged 35 to 49 in good health and CMV-seronegative. CDR3s include the opening cysteine and the closing phenylalanine or tryptophan. Each record gives: D gene, clone size, J gene, V gene, CDR3 protein, CDR3 DNA. The D gene is left open where the match is weak. A row's size may be missing; if present it is once, few, many or a size class.

. . TRBJ2-7 TRBV5-5 CASSLAAYLSYEQYF TGTGCCAGCAGCTTGGCTGCGTATCTCTCCTACGAGCAGTACTTC
. . TRBJ1-1 TRBV18 CASSPSTDPGTEAFF TGTGCCAGCTCACCTTCGACAGACCCCGGCACTGAAGCTTTCTTT
TRBD1 . TRBJ1-1 TRBV28 CASGDRGWMAFF TGTGCCAGCGGAGACAGGGGTTGGATGGCTTTCTTT
. . TRBJ2-7 TRBV30 CAWSATGLEQYF TGTGCCTGGAGTGCGACCGGGTTGGAACAGTACTTC
TRBD2 . TRBJ2-7 TRBV28 CASTRRGEGYEQYF TGTGCCAGCACTCGGCGGGGGGAAGGCTACGAGCAGTACTTC
. . TRBJ2-7 TRBV11-3 CASSLGGLSSYEQYF TGTGCCAGCAGCTTAGGGGGACTTAGCTCCTACGAGCAGTACTTC
. . TRBJ1-4 TRBV4-1 CASSQEPGSDEKLFF TGCGCCAGCAGCCAAGAACCGGGGTCGGATGAAAAACTGTTTTTT
. few TRBJ2-6 TRBV2 CASTQFSGANGLTF TGTGCCAGCACACAGTTTTCTGGGGCCAACGGCCTGACTTTC
. . TRBJ2-1 TRBV11-2 CASSLLRRGYNEQFF TGTGCCAGCAGCTTACTTCGCAGGGGCTACAATGAGCAGTTCTTC
. once TRBJ1-6 TRBV14 CASSQDTGYGSPLHF TGTGCCAGCAGCCAAGATACGGGGTATGGTTCACCCCTCCACTTT
TRBD2 . TRBJ2-2 TRBV27 CASSPRLAGVSGELFF TGTGCCAGCAGTCCCCGACTAGCGGGAGTCTCCGGGGAGCTGTTTTTT
TRBD1 few TRBJ1-1 TRBV6-5 CATYRQGTEAFF TGTGCCACCTACAGACAGGGCACTGAAGCTTTCTTT
. few TRBJ1-1 TRBV11-2 CASSKSRAGTEAFF TGTGCCAGCAGCAAAAGCCGTGCAGGCACTGAAGCTTTCTTT
TRBD2 . TRBJ2-5 TRBV7-9 CASSSLAGEVGTQYF TGTGCCAGCAGCTCCCTAGCGGGAGAGGTTGGGACCCAGTACTTC
. . TRBJ1-2 TRBV4-2 CASSQEFQGWYGYTF TGTGCCAGCAGCCAAGAGTTCCAGGGGTGGTATGGCTACACCTTC
TRBD1 . TRBJ1-1 TRBV27 CASRTGFREAFF TGTGCCAGCAGGACAGGGTTTAGGGAAGCTTTCTTT
. . TRBJ1-2 TRBV7-3 CASDDRTYYGYTF TGTGCCAGTGACGACAGGACTTACTATGGCTACACCTTC
TRBD1 few TRBJ2-7 TRBV9 CASSVGTGGSYEQYF TGTGCCAGCAGCGTCGGGACAGGGGGGAGCTACGAGCAGTACTTC
TRBD1 . TRBJ2-7 TRBV10-2 CASTSRDRGEQYF TGCGCCAGCACGTCCCGGGACAGGGGCGAGCAGTACTTC
. . TRBJ1-1 TRBV28 CASSFSTGIEAFF TGTGCCAGCAGTTTCTCAACAGGCATTGAAGCTTTCTTT
. . TRBJ2-3 TRBV11-3 CASSATSTDTQYF TGTGCCAGCAGCGCAACTAGCACAGATACGCAGTATTTT
TRBD1 . TRBJ2-1 TRBV4-2 CASSLDGQGYNEQFF TGTGCCAGCAGCTTAGACGGACAGGGGTACAATGAGCAGTTCTTC
. . TRBJ2-5 TRBV2 CASSPLTVQETQYF TGTGCCAGCAGTCCGTTGACAGTTCAAGAGACTCAGTACTTC
TRBD1 . TRBJ1-5 TRBV2 CASSEAGQSYQPQHF TGTGCCAGCAGTGAAGCGGGACAGTCATATCAGCCCCAGCATTTT
. . TRBJ1-4 TRBV19 CASSMRTDNEKLFF TGTGCCAGTAGTATGCGGACAGATAATGAAAAACTGTTTTTT
. few TRBJ1-5 TRBV6-1 CASIRTDDQPQHF TGTGCCAGCATCCGGACAGACGATCAGCCCCAGCATTTT
. . TRBJ2-5 TRBV5-1 CASSFMTGETQYF TGCGCCAGCAGCTTTATGACAGGAGAGACCCAGTACTTC
. . TRBJ2-2 TRBV7-7 CASSLAPGSNTGELFF TGTGCCAGCAGCTTAGCGCCGGGGTCGAACACCGGGGAGCTGTTTTTT
TRBD2 . TRBJ2-2 TRBV4-3 CASRQQTSGSSGELFF TGCGCCAGCAGGCAGCAGACTAGCGGGAGTTCCGGGGAGCTGTTTTTT
. few TRBJ2-1 TRBV28 CASSPSGSTYNEQFF TGTGCCAGCAGTCCCAGCGGGTCGACCTACAATGAGCAGTTCTTC
TRBD1 . TRBJ2-7 TRBV6-5 CASRRQDRIYEQYF TGTGCCAGCAGGCGACAGGACAGGATCTACGAGCAGTACTTC
. . TRBJ1-1 TRBV2 CASRQVSTEAFF TGTGCCAGCCGACAGGTAAGCACTGAAGCTTTCTTT
TRBD2 . TRBJ2-1 TRBV11-2 CASSNEASGNEQFF TGTGCCAGCAGCAATGAAGCTAGCGGCAATGAGCAGTTCTTC
. . TRBJ2-7 TRBV5-6 CASSVYVPSYEQYF TGTGCCAGCAGCGTCTATGTACCTTCCTACGAGCAGTACTTC
TRBD1 once TRBJ2-2 TRBV7-8 CASSLVTSTLRGPGELFF TGTGCCAGCAGCTTAGTAACTTCTACCCTCAGGGGGCCCGGGGAGCTGTTTTTT
. . TRBJ2-1 TRBV4-1 CASSPGVRSSYNEQFF TGCGCCAGCAGCCCGGGGGTGAGGAGCTCCTACAATGAGCAGTTCTTC
TRBD1 once TRBJ1-1 TRBV11-3 CASSHTRTGRSEAFF TGTGCCAGCAGCCATACTAGGACAGGGAGGTCTGAAGCTTTCTTT
. . TRBJ2-7 TRBV11-1 CASSFMGGAFYEQYF TGTGCCAGCAGCTTTATGGGGGGGGCCTTTTACGAGCAGTACTTC
. few TRBJ1-1 TRBV11-2 CASSSTRDTEAFF TGTGCCAGCAGCTCCACACGGGACACTGAAGCTTTCTTT
TRBD1 . TRBJ2-7 TRBV6-6 CASSIRDRGNEQYF TGTGCCAGCAGTATCCGGGACAGGGGGAACGAGCAGTACTTC
. . TRBJ1-5 TRBV9 CASSPTGARNQPQHF TGTGCCAGCAGCCCCACAGGAGCCCGCAATCAGCCCCAGCATTTT
. once TRBJ2-3 TRBV5-1 CASSSNPDRTDTQYF TGCGCCAGCAGCTCGAATCCGGACAGAACAGATACGCAGTATTTT
TRBD1 once TRBJ2-7 TRBV28 CASRKQGAPTYEQYF TGTGCCAGCAGAAAACAGGGGGCGCCGACCTACGAGCAGTACTTC
TRBD1 . TRBJ2-1 TRBV2 CASSLQGTTYNEQFF TGTGCCAGCAGTTTACAGGGGACCACGTACAATGAGCAGTTCTTC
. once TRBJ2-1 TRBV4-3 CASSQAGEVGEQFF TGCGCCAGCAGCCAAGCGGGAGAGGTGGGTGAGCAGTTCTTC
TRBD2 . TRBJ2-1 TRBV5-6 CASSLGGGLAYSEQFF TGTGCCAGCAGCTTGGGGGGGGGACTAGCTTATAGTGAGCAGTTCTTC
TRBD1 . TRBJ2-7 TRBV6-5 CASSRTGGARDEQYF TGTGCCAGCAGTCGGACAGGGGGCGCTCGGGACGAGCAGTACTTC
TRBD2 few TRBJ2-1 TRBV19 CASSIPTSGLSYNEQFF TGTGCCAGTAGTATCCCGACTAGCGGGTTATCCTACAATGAGCAGTTCTTC